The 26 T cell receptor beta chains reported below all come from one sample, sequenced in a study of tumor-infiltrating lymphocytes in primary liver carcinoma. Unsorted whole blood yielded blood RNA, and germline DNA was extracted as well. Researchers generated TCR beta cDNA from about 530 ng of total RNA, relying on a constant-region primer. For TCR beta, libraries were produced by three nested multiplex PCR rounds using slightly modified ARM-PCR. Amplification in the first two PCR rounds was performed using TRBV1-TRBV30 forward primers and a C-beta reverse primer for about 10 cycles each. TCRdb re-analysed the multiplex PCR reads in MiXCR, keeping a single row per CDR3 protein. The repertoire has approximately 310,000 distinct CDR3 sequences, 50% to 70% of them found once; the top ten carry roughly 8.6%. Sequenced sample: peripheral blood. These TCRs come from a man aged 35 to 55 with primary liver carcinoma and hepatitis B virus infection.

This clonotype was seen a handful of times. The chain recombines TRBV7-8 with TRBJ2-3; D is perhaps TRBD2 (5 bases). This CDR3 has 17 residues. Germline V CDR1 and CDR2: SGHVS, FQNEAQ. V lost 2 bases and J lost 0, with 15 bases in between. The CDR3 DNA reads TGTGCCAGCAGCTTAAGGGTAGCGCTGGGGAGCACAGATACGCAGTATTTT. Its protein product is CASSLRVALGSTDTQYF.

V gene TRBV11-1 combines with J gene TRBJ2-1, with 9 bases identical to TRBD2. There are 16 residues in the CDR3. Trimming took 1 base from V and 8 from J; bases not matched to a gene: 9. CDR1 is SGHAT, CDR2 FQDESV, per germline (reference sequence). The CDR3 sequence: CASSLGGGGRGYEQFF. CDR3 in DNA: TGTGCCAGCAGCTTAGGGGGTGGCGGGAGGGGTTATGAGCAGTTCTTC.

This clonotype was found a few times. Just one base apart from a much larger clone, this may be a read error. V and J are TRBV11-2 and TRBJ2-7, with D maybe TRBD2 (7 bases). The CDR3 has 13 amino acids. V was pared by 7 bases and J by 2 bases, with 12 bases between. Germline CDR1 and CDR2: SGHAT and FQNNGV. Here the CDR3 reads CASNFGGPYEQYF. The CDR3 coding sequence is TGTGCCAGCAACTTCGGGGGGCCCTACGAGCAGTACTTC.

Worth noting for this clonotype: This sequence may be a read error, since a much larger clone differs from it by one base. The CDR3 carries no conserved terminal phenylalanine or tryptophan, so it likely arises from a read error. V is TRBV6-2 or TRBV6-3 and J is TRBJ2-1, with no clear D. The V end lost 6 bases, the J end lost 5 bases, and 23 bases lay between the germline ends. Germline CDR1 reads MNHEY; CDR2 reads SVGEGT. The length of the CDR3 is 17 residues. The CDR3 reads CASSSDPWQEIHNEQFS. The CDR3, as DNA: TGTGCCAGCAGCTCCGATCCCTGGCAGGAGATTCACAATGAGCAGTTCTCC.

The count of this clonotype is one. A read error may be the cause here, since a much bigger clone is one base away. The CDR3 loop reads CASSPRGRSYEQYF. The CDR3 DNA reads TGTGCCAGCAGTCCCAGGGGGCGCTCCTACGAGCAGTACTTC. The chain recombines TRBV6-5 with TRBJ2-7; 8 bases fit TRBD1. Looked up from germline, CDR1 is MNHEY and CDR2 is SVGAGI. V shed 5 bases, J shed 0 bases, and the junction held 3 bases outside the gene matches. The CDR3 is 14 residues long.

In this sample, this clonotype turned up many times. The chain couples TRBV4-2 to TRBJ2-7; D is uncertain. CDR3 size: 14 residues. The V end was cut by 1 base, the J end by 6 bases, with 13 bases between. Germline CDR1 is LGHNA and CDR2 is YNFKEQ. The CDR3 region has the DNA TGTGCCAGCAGCCAAGTTACCCTCGGCGGCGAGCAGTACTTC. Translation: CASSQVTLGGEQYF.

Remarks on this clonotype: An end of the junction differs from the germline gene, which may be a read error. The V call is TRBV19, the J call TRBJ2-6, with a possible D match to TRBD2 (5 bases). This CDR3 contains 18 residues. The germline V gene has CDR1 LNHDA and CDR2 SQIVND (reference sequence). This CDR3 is CASKRGGRDSSGTNVLTF. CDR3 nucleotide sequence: TGTGCCAGTAAGAGAGGAGGACGGGATAGCTCTGGGACCAACGTCCTGACTTTC.

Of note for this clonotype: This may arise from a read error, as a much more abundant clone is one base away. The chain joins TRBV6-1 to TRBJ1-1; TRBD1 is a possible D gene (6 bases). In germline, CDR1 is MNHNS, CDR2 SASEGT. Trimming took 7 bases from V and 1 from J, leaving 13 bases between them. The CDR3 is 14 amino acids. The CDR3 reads CASTERGANTEAFF. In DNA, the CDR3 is TGTGCCAGCACTGAGAGGGGGGCGAACACTGAAGCTTTCTTT.

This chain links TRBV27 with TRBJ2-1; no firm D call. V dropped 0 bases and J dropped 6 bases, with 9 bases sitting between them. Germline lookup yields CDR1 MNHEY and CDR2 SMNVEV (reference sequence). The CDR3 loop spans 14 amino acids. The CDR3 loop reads CASSLSVYRNEQFF. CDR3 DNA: TGTGCCAGCAGTTTATCGGTTTATCGCAATGAGCAGTTCTTC.

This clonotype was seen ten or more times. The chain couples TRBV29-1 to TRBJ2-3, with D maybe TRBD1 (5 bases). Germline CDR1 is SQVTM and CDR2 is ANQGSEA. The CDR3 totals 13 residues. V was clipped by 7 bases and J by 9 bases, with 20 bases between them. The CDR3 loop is CSGTERQQRTQYF. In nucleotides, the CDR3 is TGCAGCGGGACCGAGCGACAGCAGAGGACGCAGTATTTT.

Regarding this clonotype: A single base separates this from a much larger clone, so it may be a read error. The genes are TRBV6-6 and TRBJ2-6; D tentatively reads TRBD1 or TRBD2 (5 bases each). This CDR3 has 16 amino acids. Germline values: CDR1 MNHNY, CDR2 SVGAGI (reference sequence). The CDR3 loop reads CASCLPGRAGAYVLTF. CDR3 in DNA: TGTGCCAGCTGCCTCCCCGGACGAGCCGGGGCCTACGTCCTGACTTTC.

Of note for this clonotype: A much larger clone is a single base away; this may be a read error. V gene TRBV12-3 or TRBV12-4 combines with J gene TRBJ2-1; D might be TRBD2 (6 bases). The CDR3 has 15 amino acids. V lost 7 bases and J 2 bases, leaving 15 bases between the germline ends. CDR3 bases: TGTGCCAGCACTTCATCGTGGAGGGCCTACAATGAGCAGTTCTTC. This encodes CASTSSWRAYNEQFF.

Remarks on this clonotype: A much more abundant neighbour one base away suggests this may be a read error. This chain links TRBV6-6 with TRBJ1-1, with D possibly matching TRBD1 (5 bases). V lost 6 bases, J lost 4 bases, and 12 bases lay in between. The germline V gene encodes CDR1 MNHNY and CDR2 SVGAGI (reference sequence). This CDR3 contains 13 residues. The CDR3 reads CASRVKGCTEAFF. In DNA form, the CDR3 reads TGTGCCAGCAGGGTAAAGGGGTGCACTGAAGCTTTCTTT.

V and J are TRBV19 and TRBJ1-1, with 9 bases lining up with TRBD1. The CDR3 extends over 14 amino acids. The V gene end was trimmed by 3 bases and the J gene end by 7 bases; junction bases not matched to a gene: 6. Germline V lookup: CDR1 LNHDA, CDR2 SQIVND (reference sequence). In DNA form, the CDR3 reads TGTGCCAGTAGTATTACAGGGGGCGGCGATGAAGCTTTCTTT. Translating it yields CASSITGGGDEAFF.

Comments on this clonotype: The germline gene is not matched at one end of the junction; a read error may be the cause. CDR3 DNA: TGCGCCAGCAGCCATAACCTTGGCAATGAGCTGTTCTTC. Residues: CASSHNLGNELFF. This rearrangement joins TRBV5-1 to TRBJ2-1; D is unresolved. CDR3 size: 13 residues. Germline V gives CDR1 SGHRS, CDR2 YFSETQ.

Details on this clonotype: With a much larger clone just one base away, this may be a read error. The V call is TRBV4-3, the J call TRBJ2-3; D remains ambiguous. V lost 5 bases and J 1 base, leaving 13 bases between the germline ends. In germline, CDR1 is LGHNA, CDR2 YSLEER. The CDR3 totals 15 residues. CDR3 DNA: TGCGCCAGCAGCGGAGTACTGGGTCGCACAGATACGCAGTATTTT. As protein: CASSGVLGRTDTQYF.

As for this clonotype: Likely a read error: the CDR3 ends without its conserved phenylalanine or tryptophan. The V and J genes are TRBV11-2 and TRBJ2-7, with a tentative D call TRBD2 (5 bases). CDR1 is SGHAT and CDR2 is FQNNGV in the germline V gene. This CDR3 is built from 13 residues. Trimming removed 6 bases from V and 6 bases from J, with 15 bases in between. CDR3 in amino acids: CASSPGISGEQYL. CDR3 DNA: TGTGCCAGCAGTCCCGGGATATCGGGCGAGCAGTACCTC.

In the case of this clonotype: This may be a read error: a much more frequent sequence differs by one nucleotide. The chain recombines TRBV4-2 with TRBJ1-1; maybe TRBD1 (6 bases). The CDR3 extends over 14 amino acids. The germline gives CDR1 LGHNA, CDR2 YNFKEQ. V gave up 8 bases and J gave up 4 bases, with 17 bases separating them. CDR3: CASSGHGVSTEAFF. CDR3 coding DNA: TGTGCCAGCTCGGGACATGGGGTGAGCACTGAAGCTTTCTTT.

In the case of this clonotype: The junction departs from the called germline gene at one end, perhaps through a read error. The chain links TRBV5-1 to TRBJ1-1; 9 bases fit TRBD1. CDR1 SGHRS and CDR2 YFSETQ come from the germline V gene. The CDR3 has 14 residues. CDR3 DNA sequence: TGCGCCGGCAGTCTCTCGGGACAGGGAACTGAAGCTTTCTTT. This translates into CAGSLSGQGTEAFF.

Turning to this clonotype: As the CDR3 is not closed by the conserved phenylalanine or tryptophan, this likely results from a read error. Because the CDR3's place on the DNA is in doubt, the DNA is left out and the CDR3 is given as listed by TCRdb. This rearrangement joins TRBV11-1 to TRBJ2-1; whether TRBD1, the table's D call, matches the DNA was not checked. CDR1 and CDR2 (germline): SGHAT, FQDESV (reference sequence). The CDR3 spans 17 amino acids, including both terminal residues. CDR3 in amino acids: CASSSGGDRGLNNEQLL.

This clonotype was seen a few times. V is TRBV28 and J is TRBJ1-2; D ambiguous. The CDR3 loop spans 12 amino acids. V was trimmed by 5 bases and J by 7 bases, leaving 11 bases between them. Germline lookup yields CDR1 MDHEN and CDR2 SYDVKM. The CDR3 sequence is CASSPSVGGYTF. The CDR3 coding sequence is TGTGCCAGCAGTCCGTCGGTCGGTGGCTACACCTTC.

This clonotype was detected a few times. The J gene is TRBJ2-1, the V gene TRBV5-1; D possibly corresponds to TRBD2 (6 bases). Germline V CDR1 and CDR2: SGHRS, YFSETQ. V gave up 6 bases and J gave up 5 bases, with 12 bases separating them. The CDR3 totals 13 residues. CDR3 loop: CASNRGSNNEQFF. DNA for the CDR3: TGCGCCAGCAACCGGGGGAGCAACAATGAGCAGTTCTTC.

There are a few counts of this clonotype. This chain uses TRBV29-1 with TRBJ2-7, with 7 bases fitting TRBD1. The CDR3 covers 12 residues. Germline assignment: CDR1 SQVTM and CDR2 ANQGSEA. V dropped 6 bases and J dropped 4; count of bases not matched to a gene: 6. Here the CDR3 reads CSVVIQGYEQYF. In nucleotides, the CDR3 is TGCAGCGTCGTGATACAGGGGTACGAGCAGTACTTC.

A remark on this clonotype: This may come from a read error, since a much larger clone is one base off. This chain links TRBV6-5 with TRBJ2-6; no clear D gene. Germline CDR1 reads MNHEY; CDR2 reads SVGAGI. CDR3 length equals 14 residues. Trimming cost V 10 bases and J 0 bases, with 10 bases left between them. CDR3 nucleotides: TGTGCCACCAGGTGCTCCTCTGGGGCCAACGTCCTGACTTTC. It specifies CATRCSSGANVLTF.

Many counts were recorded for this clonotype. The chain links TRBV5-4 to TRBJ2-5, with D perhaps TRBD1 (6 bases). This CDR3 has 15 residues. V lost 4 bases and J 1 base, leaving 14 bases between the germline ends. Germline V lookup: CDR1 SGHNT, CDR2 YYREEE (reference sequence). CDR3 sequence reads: CASSQSPDSQETQYF. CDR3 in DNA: TGTGCCAGCAGCCAGTCTCCGGACAGCCAAGAGACCCAGTACTTC.

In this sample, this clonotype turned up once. The CDR3 reads CASSGRRGNTQYF. As DNA, the CDR3 is TGTGCCAGCAGTGGGCGTAGAGGAAATACGCAGTATTTT. V usage is TRBV12-3 or TRBV12-4 and J usage is TRBJ2-3; D is unresolved. Trimming took 5 bases from V and 7 from J, leaving 13 bases between them. This CDR3 region has 13 residues.